Following are 15 T cell receptor beta chains from one sample sequenced in a study of T-cell reconstitution after alpha-beta-depleted transplantation in children. The TCRbeta library was prepared with unique molecular identifiers. Via MiXCR, TCRdb re-called the PCR reads, giving one row per CDR3 protein. The sample consists of a few hundred thousand distinct CDR3 sequences, around two fifths of them appearing once. Sequenced material: PBMCs, taken before TCRalphabeta/CD19-depleted stem cell transplant. Receptors were obtained from a girl aged 2-10 years with aplastic anemia, due to receive a stem cell transplant.

This clonotype was seen many times. J is TRBJ1-1 and V is TRBV29-1; D remains unclear. The germline V gene encodes CDR1 SQVTM and CDR2 ANQGSEA. V lost 6 bases and J 0 bases, leaving 14 bases between the germline ends. The CDR3 loop spans 14 amino acids. The DNA of the CDR3 is TGCAGCGTGCTTCTCCGAGACATGAACACTGAAGCTTTCTTT. Translating it yields CSVLLRDMNTEAFF.

The genes are TRBV7-3 and TRBJ2-1; possibly TRBD2 for D (6 bases). The CDR3 runs 14 residues. Germline-derived CDR1 and CDR2 are SGHTA and FQGTGA. Trimming took off 3 bases at V and 7 bases at J, with 13 bases between the two ends. CDR3 in amino acids: CASSFPATSNEQFF. The CDR3 coding sequence is TGTGCCAGCAGCTTTCCTGCGACTAGTAATGAGCAGTTCTTC.

This chain links TRBV7-9 with TRBJ1-2; D might be TRBD1 (6 bases). The CDR3 has 14 amino acids. Germline loops: CDR1 SEHNR, CDR2 FQNEAQ (reference sequence). The V gene lost 3 bases and the J gene lost 1 base, with 9 bases spanning the gap. This CDR3 reads CASSLGDINYGYTF. CDR3 bases: TGTGCCAGCAGCTTGGGGGACATTAACTATGGCTACACCTTC.

V is TRBV29-1 and J is TRBJ2-1; perhaps D is TRBD1 or TRBD2 (5 bases each). Trimming removed 4 bases from V and 4 bases from J, with 8 bases in between. The germline V gene encodes CDR1 SQVTM and CDR2 ANQGSEA. The CDR3 covers 12 residues. CDR3 nucleotides: TGCAGCGTTGGGGACCATTACAATGAGCAGTTCTTC. Translation gives CSVGDHYNEQFF.

The genes are TRBV5-1 and TRBJ2-7; TRBD2 matches at 9 bases. The CDR3 consists of 17 residues. J gave up 5 bases and V 3 bases, and 15 bases lay outside the gene matches. CDR1 is SGHRS and CDR2 is YFSETQ in the germline V gene. In DNA, the CDR3 is TGCGCCAGCAGCTGGGACAGCTTTAGCGGGAGTAGGAACGAGCAGTACTTC. Translated, it gives CASSWDSFSGSRNEQYF.

The rearrangement uses TRBV20-1 and TRBJ2-5; D perhaps matches TRBD1 (6 bases). V was pared by 2 bases and J by 5 bases, with 18 bases between. Germline-derived CDR1 and CDR2 are DFQATT and SNEGSKA (reference sequence). This CDR3 is 15 amino acids long. CDR3 DNA: TGCAGTGCTAGACACCCTGGCAGGGGTGGGGAGACCCAGTACTTC. Translation gives CSARHPGRGGETQYF.

This clonotype appeared a few times. The chain combines TRBV5-1 with TRBJ2-3; TRBD2 matches at 9 bases. With V trimmed by 7 bases and J by 4 bases, 4 bases remained unmatched. Germline V lookup: CDR1 SGHRS, CDR2 YFSETQ. The CDR3 length is 13 residues. CDR3 sequence (DNA): TGCGCCAGCGGAGCGGGGGGCCCAGATACGCAGTATTTT. Translating it yields CASGAGGPDTQYF. The full variable domain, completed using reference TRBV5-1 and TRBJ2-3, is KAGVTQTPRYLIKTRGQQVTLSCSPISGHRSVSWYQQTPGQGLQFLFEYFSETQRNKGNFPGRFSGRQFSNSRSEMNVSTLELGDSALYLCASGAGGPDTQYFGPGTRLTVL.

The chain is built from TRBV11-2 and TRBJ2-2, with TRBD2 as a possible D gene (6 bases). Germline V gene lookup returns CDR1 SGHAT and CDR2 FQNNGV. The V and J ends lost 2 bases and 1 base respectively, with 20 bases between them. The length of the CDR3 is 19 residues. In DNA form, the CDR3 reads TGTGCCAGCAGCTTACGGGGGTCCAATGGGACCAAGAACACCGGGGAGCTGTTTTTT. Translated, it gives CASSLRGSNGTKNTGELFF.

In this sample, this clonotype turned up many times. The chain combines TRBV14 with TRBJ1-2; perhaps TRBD1 as D (6 bases). The germline V gene encodes CDR1 SGHDN and CDR2 FVKESK. The V end lost 1 base, the J end lost 4 bases, and 10 bases lay between the germline ends. The CDR3 has 14 residues. The CDR3: CASSQVGGIYGYTF. The CDR3 DNA reads as TGTGCCAGCAGCCAAGTTGGGGGCATCTATGGCTACACCTTC. Supplemented by reference TRBV14 and TRBJ1-2, the full variable domain reads EAGVTQFPSHSVIEKGQTVTLRCDPISGHDNLYWYRRVMGKEIKFLLHFVKESKQDESGMPNNRFLAERTGGTYSTLKVQPAELEDSGVYFCASSQVGGIYGYTFGSGTRLTVV.

This clonotype occurred a few times. The rearrangement joins TRBV10-2 to TRBJ2-7; 9 bases map to TRBD1. The CDR3 totals 14 residues. The trim removed 6 bases at V and 1 base at J, leaving 4 bases unmatched. Germline-derived CDR1 and CDR2 are WSHSY and SAAADI. The CDR3 region has the DNA TGCGCCAGCAGGGGACAGGGTAGGTCCTACGAGCAGTACTTC. Amino acid sequence: CASRGQGRSYEQYF.

This clonotype was seen a few times. This chain connects TRBV30 to TRBJ1-5; 8 bases align to TRBD1. With V trimmed by 5 bases and J by 4 bases, 7 bases remained unmatched. Germline CDR1 and CDR2: GTSNPN and SVGIG (reference sequence). The CDR3 length is 14 residues. DNA for the CDR3: TGTGCCTGGCGCACAGGGGGGAGAAATCAGCCCCAGCATTTT. Protein product: CAWRTGGRNQPQHF. Full variable domain (outside the CDR3, taken from reference TRBV30 and TRBJ1-5): SQTIHQWPATLVQPVGSPLSLECTVEGTSNPNLYWYRQAAGRGLQLLFYSVGIGQISSEVPQNLSASRPQDRQFILSSKKLLLSDSGFYLCAWRTGGRNQPQHFGDGTRLSIL.

This clonotype turned up a few times. J is TRBJ2-7 and V is TRBV5-5; TRBD1 agrees at 8 bases. The CDR3 covers 14 residues. Germline V gene lookup returns CDR1 SGHKS and CDR2 YYEKEE (reference sequence). V lost 3 bases to trimming and J lost 4 bases; unmatched junction nucleotides: 6. CDR3 protein: CASSSSGQVYEQYF. In nucleotides, the CDR3 is TGTGCCAGCAGCTCGTCGGGACAGGTATACGAGCAGTACTTC.

This clonotype appeared a few times. The V gene is TRBV20-1, the J gene TRBJ1-5, with TRBD1 matching 9 bases. Trimming cost V 6 bases and J 0 bases; bases outside gene matches: 12. CDR3 length equals 17 residues. The germline CDR1 and CDR2 sequences are DFQATT and SNEGSKA (reference sequence). CDR3 DNA sequence: TGCAGTGCGCCTGATTCGGGACAGGGCTATAGCAATCAGCCCCAGCATTTT. Its translation: CSAPDSGQGYSNQPQHF.

The count of this clonotype is one. The chain employs TRBV7-9 and TRBJ1-1; tentative D call: TRBD1 (5 bases). The germline V gene encodes CDR1 SEHNR and CDR2 FQNEAQ (reference sequence). The length of the CDR3 is 15 residues. The V gene lost 4 bases and the J gene lost 3 bases, with 15 bases spanning the gap. CDR3 loop: CASSWGTSEYTEAFF. CDR3 coding DNA: TGTGCCAGCAGCTGGGGGACGTCGGAGTACACTGAAGCTTTCTTT.

This clonotype came up many times. The V call is TRBV10-2, the J call TRBJ2-7; TRBD1 or TRBD2 may be the D gene (6 bases each). The V end was cut by 8 bases, the J end by 4 bases, with 12 bases between. CDR3 size: 12 residues. The germline gives CDR1 WSHSY, CDR2 SAAADI. The CDR3 nucleotides read TGCGCCAGCGGGGGGCAGACTTACGAGCAGTACTTC. Translating gives CASGGQTYEQYF.